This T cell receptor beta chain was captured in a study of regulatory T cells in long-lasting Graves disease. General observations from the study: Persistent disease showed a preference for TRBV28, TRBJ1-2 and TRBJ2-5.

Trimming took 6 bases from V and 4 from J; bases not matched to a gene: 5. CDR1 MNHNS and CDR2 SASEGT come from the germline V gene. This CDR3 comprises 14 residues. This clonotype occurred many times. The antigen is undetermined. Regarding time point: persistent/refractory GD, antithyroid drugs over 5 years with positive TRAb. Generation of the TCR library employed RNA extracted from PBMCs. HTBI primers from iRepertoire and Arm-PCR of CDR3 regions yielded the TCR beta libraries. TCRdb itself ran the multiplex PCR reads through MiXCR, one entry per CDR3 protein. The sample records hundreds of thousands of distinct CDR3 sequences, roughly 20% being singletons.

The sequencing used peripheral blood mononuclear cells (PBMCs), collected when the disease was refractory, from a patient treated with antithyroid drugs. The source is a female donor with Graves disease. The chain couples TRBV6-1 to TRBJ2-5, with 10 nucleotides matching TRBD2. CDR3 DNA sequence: TGTGCCAGCAGGGCCTCTAGCGGGAGAGAGACCCAGTACTTC. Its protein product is CASRASSGRETQYF.